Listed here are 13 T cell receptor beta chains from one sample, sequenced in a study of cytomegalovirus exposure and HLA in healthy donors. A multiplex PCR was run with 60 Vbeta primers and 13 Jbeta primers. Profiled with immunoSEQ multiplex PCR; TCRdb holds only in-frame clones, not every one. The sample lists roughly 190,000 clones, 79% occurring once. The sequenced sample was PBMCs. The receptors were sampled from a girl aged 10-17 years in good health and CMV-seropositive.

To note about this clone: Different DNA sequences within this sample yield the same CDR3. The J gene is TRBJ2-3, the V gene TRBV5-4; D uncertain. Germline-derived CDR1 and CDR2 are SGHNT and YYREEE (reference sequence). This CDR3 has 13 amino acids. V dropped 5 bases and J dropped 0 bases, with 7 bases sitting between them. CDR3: CASSSPSTDTQYF. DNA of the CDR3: TGTGCCAGCAGTTCTCCTAGCACAGATACGCAGTATTTT.

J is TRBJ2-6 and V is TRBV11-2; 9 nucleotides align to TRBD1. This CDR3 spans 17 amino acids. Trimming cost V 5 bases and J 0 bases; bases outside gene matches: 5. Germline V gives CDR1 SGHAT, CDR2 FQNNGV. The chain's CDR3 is CASSPGTGSSGANVLTF. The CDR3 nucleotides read TGTGCCAGCAGCCCAGGGACAGGGAGCTCTGGGGCCAACGTCCTGACTTTC.

The CDR3 sequence is CASRQGLRKTQYF. CDR3 DNA: TGTGCCAGCAGGCAGGGGTTGCGGAAGACCCAGTACTTC. The J gene is TRBJ2-5, the V gene TRBV7-8, with D possibly TRBD1 on 6 matching bases. The germline gives CDR1 SGHVS, CDR2 FQNEAQ. V was shortened by 6 bases and J by 6 bases, with 14 bases between the two germline ends. This CDR3 has 13 residues.

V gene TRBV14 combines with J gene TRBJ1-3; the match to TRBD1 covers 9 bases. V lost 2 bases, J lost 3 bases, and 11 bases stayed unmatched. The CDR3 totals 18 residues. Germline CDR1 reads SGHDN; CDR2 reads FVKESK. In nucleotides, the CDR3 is TGTGCCAGCAGCCAAATACCCCCGGGACAGGGTGTTGGAAACACCATATATTTT. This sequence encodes CASSQIPPGQGVGNTIYF.

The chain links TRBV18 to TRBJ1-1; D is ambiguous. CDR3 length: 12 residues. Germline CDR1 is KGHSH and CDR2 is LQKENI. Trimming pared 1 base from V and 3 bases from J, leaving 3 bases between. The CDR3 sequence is CASSPLDTEAFF. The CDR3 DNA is TGTGCCAGCTCACCACTCGACACTGAAGCTTTCTTT.

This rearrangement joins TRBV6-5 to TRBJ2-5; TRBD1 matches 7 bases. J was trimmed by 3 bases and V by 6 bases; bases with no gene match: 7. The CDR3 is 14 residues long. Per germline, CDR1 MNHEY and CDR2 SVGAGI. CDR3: CASRGRGGKETQYF. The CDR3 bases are TGTGCCAGCAGAGGACGAGGGGGCAAAGAGACCCAGTACTTC.

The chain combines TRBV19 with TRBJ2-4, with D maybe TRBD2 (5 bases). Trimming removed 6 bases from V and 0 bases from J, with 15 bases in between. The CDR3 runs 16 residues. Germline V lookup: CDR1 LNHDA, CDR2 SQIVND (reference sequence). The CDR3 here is CASSSGGNLAKNIQYF. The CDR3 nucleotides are TGTGCCAGTAGCTCCGGAGGTAATCTAGCCAAAAACATTCAGTACTTC.

The chain's CDR3 is CASSLVAGGSNEQFF. In DNA, the CDR3 is TGTGCCAGCAGCTTAGTAGCGGGGGGAAGTAATGAGCAGTTCTTC. This sequence joins TRBV7-2 and TRBJ2-1; 10 bases align to TRBD2. This CDR3 spans 15 amino acids. CDR1 and CDR2 (germline): SGHTA, FQGNSA. V trimming: 1 base; J trimming: 7 bases; junction bases outside the gene matches: 4.

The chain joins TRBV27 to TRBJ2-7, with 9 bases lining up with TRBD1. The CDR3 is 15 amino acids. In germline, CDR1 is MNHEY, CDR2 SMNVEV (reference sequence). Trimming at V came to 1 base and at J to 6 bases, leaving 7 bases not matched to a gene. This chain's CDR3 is CASSLLGTGLGEQYF. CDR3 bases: TGTGCCAGCAGTTTATTAGGGACAGGGCTTGGCGAGCAGTACTTC.

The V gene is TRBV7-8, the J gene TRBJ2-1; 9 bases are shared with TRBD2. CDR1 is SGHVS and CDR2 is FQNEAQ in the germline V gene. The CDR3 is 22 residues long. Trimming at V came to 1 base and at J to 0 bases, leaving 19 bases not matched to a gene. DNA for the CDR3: TGTGCCAGCAGCTTAGATTATTTCAGGTCGCGGGGGGGCGTTAGCTCCTACAATGAGCAGTTCTTC. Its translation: CASSLDYFRSRGGVSSYNEQFF.

CDR3 loop: CASSYQGDEQFF. CDR3 nucleotide sequence: TGTGCCAGCAGTTACCAAGGGGATGAGCAGTTCTTC. V is TRBV6-5 and J is TRBJ2-1; D perhaps matches TRBD1 (5 bases). The germline V and J ends were trimmed by 2 bases and 8 bases, with 7 bases remaining between them. The germline CDR1 and CDR2 sequences are MNHEY and SVGAGI. The length of the CDR3 is 12 residues.

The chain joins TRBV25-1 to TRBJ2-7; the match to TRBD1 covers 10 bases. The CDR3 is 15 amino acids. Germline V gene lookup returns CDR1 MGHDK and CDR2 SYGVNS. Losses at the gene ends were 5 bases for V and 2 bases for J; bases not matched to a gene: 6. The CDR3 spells CASSRGGQGTYEQYF. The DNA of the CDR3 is TGTGCCAGCAGTAGGGGGGGACAGGGGACCTACGAGCAGTACTTC.

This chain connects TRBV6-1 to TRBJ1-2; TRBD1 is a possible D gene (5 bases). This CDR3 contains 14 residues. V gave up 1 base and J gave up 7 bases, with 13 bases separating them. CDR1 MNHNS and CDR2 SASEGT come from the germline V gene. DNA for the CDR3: TGTGCCAGCAGTGAAGAGGCAGGGCCGGGTGGCTACACCTTC. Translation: CASSEEAGPGGYTF.